This TCR beta chain was documented in a study of blood T cell repertoires in COVID-19. Germline V CDR1 and CDR2: SEHNR, FQNEAQ (reference sequence). V dropped 2 bases and J dropped 1 base, with 5 bases sitting between them. The CDR3 consists of 14 residues. Repertoires were generated with immunoSEQ multiplex PCR, while TCRdb's copy carries only in-frame clones and drops some. The sample consists of 44,000 or so clones, less than 70% of them appearing once. The chain joins TRBV7-9 to TRBJ2-2, with D unclear. The clonotype was recovered from a man of 80 years or more with acute or convalescent COVID-19. The sample taken for sequencing was peripheral blood. DNA for the CDR3: TGTGCCAGCAGCTTATCAGGGAACACCGGGGAGCTGTTTTTT. Protein product: CASSLSGNTGELFF.